The 22 T cell receptor beta chains reported below all come from one sample, sequenced in a study of cytomegalovirus exposure and HLA in healthy donors. Researchers ran the PCR with 60 Vbeta and 13 Jbeta primers. Sequencing was performed with immunoSEQ multiplex PCR; in TCRdb, only in-frame clones are kept and a portion is missing. This table has approximately 160,000 clones, over 80% appearing once. Sample: PBMCs. The receptors come from a human donor in good health.

This clone was detected a few times. V gene TRBV11-3 combines with J gene TRBJ2-5; 13 bases match TRBD2. In germline, CDR1 is SGHNT, CDR2 YENEEA. This CDR3 is 16 amino acids long. The junction had 6 bases not matched to a gene; V was cut back by 5 bases and J by 3 bases. This chain's CDR3 is CASSPGLAGAKETQYF. The CDR3 nucleotides read TGTGCCAGCAGCCCCGGACTAGCGGGGGCTAAAGAGACCCAGTACTTC.

V is TRBV15 and J is TRBJ1-2; perhaps TRBD1 as D (6 bases). The CDR3 totals 14 residues. Germline assignment: CDR1 LNHNV and CDR2 YYDKDF (reference sequence). V was cut by 0 bases and J by 6 bases, with 11 bases left in between. The CDR3 DNA reads TGTGCCACCAGCAGAGACCCGCAGGGGAATGGCTACACCTTC. Encoded protein: CATSRDPQGNGYTF.

The rearrangement uses TRBV5-1 and TRBJ1-2, with D tentatively TRBD1 (6 bases). CDR1 SGHRS and CDR2 YFSETQ come from the germline V gene. V shed 0 bases and J shed 0 bases, with 9 bases lying between them. This CDR3 has 15 residues. The CDR3 DNA is TGCGCCAGCAGCTTGGCAGGGGTCACTAACTATGGCTACACCTTC. It specifies CASSLAGVTNYGYTF.

The V and J genes are TRBV6-5 and TRBJ1-6; unclear D gene. The CDR3 extends over 16 amino acids. The V end was cut by 2 bases, the J end by 0 bases, with 8 bases between. Germline V gene data show CDR1 as MNHEY and CDR2 as SVGAGI. CDR3 DNA: TGTGCCAGCAGTTACACCGCGAGCTCCTATAATTCACCCCTCCACTTT. As protein: CASSYTASSYNSPLHF.

This clone was seen more than once but under ten times. J is TRBJ2-5 and V is TRBV6-1; the match to TRBD2 covers 7 bases. Per germline, CDR1 MNHNS and CDR2 SASEGT. This CDR3 comprises 16 residues. The ends lost 2 bases at V and 4 bases at J; junction bases unmatched: 10. CDR3 in amino acids: CASSEIGGTGGETQYF. In DNA form, the CDR3 reads TGTGCCAGCAGTGAAATTGGGGGGACGGGGGGAGAGACCCAGTACTTC.

The chain joins TRBV5-1 to TRBJ1-6; D unresolved. This CDR3 is 15 amino acids long. Per germline, CDR1 SGHRS and CDR2 YFSETQ. V lost 2 bases and J 9 bases, leaving 15 bases between the germline ends. DNA of the CDR3: TGCGCCAGCAGCTTAGACTCGAGCCAGATTTCACCCCTCCACTTT. It specifies CASSLDSSQISPLHF.

This chain connects TRBV7-2 to TRBJ1-6, with D possibly being TRBD1 (6 bases). CDR3 length: 18 amino acids. Germline lookup yields CDR1 SGHTA and CDR2 FQGNSA. Trimming took 4 bases from V and 0 from J, leaving 16 bases between them. In DNA, the CDR3 is TGTGCCAGCAGCTCCAAAAGGGACACGAGCTCCTATAATTCACCCCTCCACTTT. As protein: CASSSKRDTSSYNSPLHF.

The genes are TRBV25-1 and TRBJ2-3; 7 bases agree with TRBD1. The CDR3 covers 15 residues. J was trimmed by 0 bases and V by 4 bases; bases with no gene match: 4. The V gene's germline CDR1 is MGHDK and CDR2 SYGVNS. CDR3 sequence: CASSGDSSSTDTQYF. As DNA, the CDR3 is TGTGCCAGCAGTGGGGACAGCAGTAGCACAGATACGCAGTATTTT.

This clone was picked up one time. CDR3 in amino acids: CASSEQGAPPGELFF. In DNA form, the CDR3 reads TGTGCCAGCAGTGAACAGGGGGCGCCCCCCGGGGAGCTGTTTTTT. This chain joins TRBV2 and TRBJ2-2; TRBD1 matches at 8 bases. Trimming took 2 bases from V and 6 from J; bases not matched to a gene: 5. The CDR3 is 15 amino acids. The germline CDR1 and CDR2 sequences are SNHLY and FYNNEI.

CDR3 sequence reads: CASSRAGQGKETQYF. CDR3 nucleotides: TGTGCCAGCAGCCGAGCAGGACAGGGTAAAGAGACCCAGTACTTC. The chain combines TRBV27 with TRBJ2-5, with TRBD1 identical over 8 bases. V shed 6 bases and J 3 bases; nucleotides not matched to a gene: 9. The CDR3 has 15 amino acids. Germline V gene sequence: CDR1 MNHEY, CDR2 SMNVEV (reference sequence).

The chain carries TRBV7-8 and TRBJ2-1; D might be TRBD1 (6 bases). CDR3 length: 16 amino acids. V lost 0 bases to trimming and J lost 2 bases, with 11 bases between them. CDR1 and CDR2 (germline): SGHVS, FQNEAQ. The CDR3 nucleotides are TGTGCCAGCAGCTTAGCTGGCAGGGACACCTACAATGAGCAGTTCTTC. The encoded protein is CASSLAGRDTYNEQFF.

This clone was detected only a few times. The chain recombines TRBV2 with TRBJ2-5; the D gene is possibly TRBD2 (6 bases). The germline V and J ends were trimmed by 4 bases and 4 bases, with 10 bases remaining between them. The CDR3 is made up of 13 amino acids. The germline gives CDR1 SNHLY, CDR2 FYNNEI. The chain's CDR3 is CASSGAGRETQYF. In nucleotides, the CDR3 is TGTGCCAGCAGTGGGGCGGGACGAGAGACCCAGTACTTC.

The chain links TRBV25-1 to TRBJ1-6; D remains unclear. With 2 bases removed from V and 6 bases from J, the gap between germline ends came to 14 bases. The CDR3 has 16 amino acids. Germline CDR1 is MGHDK and CDR2 is SYGVNS. CDR3 nucleotides: TGTGCCAGCAGTGAAATATTAATACGGAGTAATTCACCCCTCCACTTT. Translating gives CASSEILIRSNSPLHF.

The chain joins TRBV6-4 to TRBJ2-3, with TRBD1 as a possible D gene (5 bases). Germline V lookup: CDR1 MRHNA, CDR2 SNTAGT. The V end lost 5 bases, the J end lost 3 bases, and 9 bases lay between the germline ends. This CDR3 spans 13 amino acids. The CDR3 spells CASSLGATDTQYF. The DNA of the CDR3 is TGTGCCAGCAGTCTAGGGGCAACAGATACGCAGTATTTT.

The chain links TRBV20-1 to TRBJ1-1, with TRBD1 as a possible D gene (6 bases). CDR3 length: 11 amino acids. The germline CDR1 and CDR2 sequences are DFQATT and SNEGSKA (reference sequence). Between the trimmed V and J ends, which lost 2 bases and 9 bases, there was a span of 10 bases. This CDR3 reads CSARIQGKAFF. Written as DNA, the CDR3 is TGCAGTGCTAGAATCCAGGGGAAAGCTTTCTTT.

This chain connects TRBV4-3 to TRBJ2-2; D call uncertain. Germline-derived CDR1 and CDR2 are LGHNA and YSLEER. The CDR3 extends over 15 amino acids. Trimming pared 3 bases from V and 3 bases from J, leaving 11 bases between. CDR3 residues: CASSHPGSDTGELFF. The CDR3 nucleotides are TGCGCCAGCAGCCACCCAGGTAGTGACACCGGGGAGCTGTTTTTT.

The genes are TRBV7-9 and TRBJ2-5; possible D gene TRBD2, 6 bases. Germline V gene sequence: CDR1 SEHNR, CDR2 FQNEAQ (reference sequence). V lost 3 bases and J 0 bases, leaving 8 bases between the germline ends. This CDR3 is 14 amino acids long. In DNA form, the CDR3 reads TGTGCCAGCAGCTTCCGGGACTACCAAGAGACCCAGTACTTC. Its protein product is CASSFRDYQETQYF.

This chain uses TRBV29-1 with TRBJ1-5; TRBD1 matches 12 bases. CDR3 length equals 13 residues. The V and J ends lost 6 bases and 6 bases, in that order; junction bases with no gene match: 3. Germline CDR1 reads SQVTM; CDR2 reads ANQGSEA. This CDR3 is CSVGTGGGQPQHF. CDR3 nucleotide sequence: TGCAGCGTGGGGACAGGGGGCGGTCAGCCCCAGCATTTT.

The chain carries TRBV6-5 and TRBJ1-2; 10 bases map to TRBD1. V shed 5 bases, J shed 3 bases, and the junction held 9 bases outside the gene matches. The CDR3 extends over 16 amino acids. The V gene's germline CDR1 is MNHEY and CDR2 SVGAGI. CDR3 residues: CASSHFRGQGYYGYTF. The CDR3 DNA follows: TGTGCCAGCAGTCACTTCCGGGGACAGGGGTACTATGGCTACACCTTC.

As regards this clone: At one end the junction does not follow the germline gene, possibly because of a read error. This sample includes further DNA sequences coding for the same CDR3. The CDR3 loop reads CASSPWTGGTNSPLHF. The CDR3 DNA reads as TGCGCCAGCAGCCCCTGGACAGGGGGAACTAATTCACCCCTCCACTTT. This chain connects TRBV7-9 to TRBJ1-6; 10 bases are a match to TRBD1. The CDR3 is made up of 16 amino acids. The germline gives CDR1 SEHNR, CDR2 FQNEAQ (reference sequence).

This chain joins TRBV25-1 and TRBJ2-7; D is undetermined. The ends were cut back, 10 bases at V and 2 bases at J, with 12 bases in the middle. The CDR3 length is 12 residues. Per germline, CDR1 MGHDK and CDR2 SYGVNS. The CDR3, as DNA: TGTGCCATCTCCGATGAGGCCTACGAGCAGTACTTC. Protein product: CAISDEAYEQYF.

V usage is TRBV2 and J usage is TRBJ2-1; 9 bases match TRBD2. Germline values: CDR1 SNHLY, CDR2 FYNNEI. The junction had 18 bases not matched to a gene; V was cut back by 11 bases and J by 10 bases. This CDR3 comprises 15 residues. The CDR3 loop is CAGALGAGGLREQFF. The CDR3 nucleotides are TGTGCCGGGGCCTTAGGAGCGGGGGGCCTCCGGGAGCAGTTCTTC.